These T cell receptor beta chains were read from a single sample in a study of blood T cell repertoires in COVID-19. TCRdb's copy holds only in-frame clones and misses some; the assay was immunoSEQ multiplex PCR. This sample has 150,000 to 200,000 clones, with about 88% found just once. Sequencing input: PBMCs or T cells enriched from blood (not recorded which). These TCRs come from a woman aged 40 to 50 in a cohort exposed to, infected with or recovered from COVID-19 (not recorded which). Both conserved end residues are part of each CDR3. D genes are given only for firm matches. Not all rows give a size; the values are once, few, many and, for expanded clones, a class.

CDR3 DNA,CDR3 protein,V gene,D gene,clone size,J gene
TGCGCCAGCAGCCAAGTTATGGGGGGGCGAAGCACCGGGGAGCTGTTTTTT,CASSQVMGGRSTGELFF,TRBV4-1,NA,NA,TRBJ2-2
TGTGCCACCAGTGATTCCTCTAGCGGGTCAAACACCGGGGAGCTGTTTTTT,CATSDSSSGSNTGELFF,TRBV24-1,TRBD2,few,TRBJ2-2
TGTGCCAGCTCACTCCAACCCGGGGGTCCGTACGAGCAGTACTTC,CASSLQPGGPYEQYF,TRBV18,NA,NA,TRBJ2-7
TGTGCCAGCAAGGGAGCGGGAACTGGGGAGCTGTTTTTT,CASKGAGTGELFF,TRBV9,TRBD2,NA,TRBJ2-2
TGTGCCAGCAGCCAAGTTTGGGCAGGTGTGAACACTGAAGCTTTCTTT,CASSQVWAGVNTEAFF,TRBV4-2,NA,NA,TRBJ1-1
TGTGCCAGCAGTTTAGAGCGGCAGGGGAAAGCTTTCTTT,CASSLERQGKAFF,TRBV12-3/TRBV12-4,NA,NA,TRBJ1-1
TGTGCCAGCAGCCAAGGCCGGAAAGCGGGGGGTCACGAGCAGTACTTC,CASSQGRKAGGHEQYF,TRBV4-2,TRBD2,NA,TRBJ2-7
TGTGCCAGCAGCCAAGACAGGGGTAATGAAAAACTGTTTTTT,CASSQDRGNEKLFF,TRBV5-4,TRBD1,NA,TRBJ1-4
TGCAGCGTGGAGACAGGGGGTCGGAACACCATATATTTT,CSVETGGRNTIYF,TRBV29-1,TRBD1,NA,TRBJ1-3
TGCGCCAGCAGCTTGGAGGGACAGGCCTATGGCTACACCTTC,CASSLEGQAYGYTF,TRBV5-1,TRBD1,NA,TRBJ1-2
TGTGCCAGTTGGGACAGGGGCCAGAACACTGAAGCTTTCTTT,CASWDRGQNTEAFF,TRBV19,TRBD1,once,TRBJ1-1
TGTGCCAGCAGCACAGGGGCCTCAGAAACCGGGGAGCTGTTTTTT,CASSTGASETGELFF,TRBV9,TRBD1,NA,TRBJ2-2
TGTGCCAGCAGCTTGGCCGAGGGCACTGCAACTAATGAAAAACTGTTTTTT,CASSLAEGTATNEKLFF,TRBV5-6,NA,NA,TRBJ1-4
TGCGCCAGCAGCTTGTTGCGGGGGCTGAACACTGAAGCTTTCTTT,CASSLLRGLNTEAFF,TRBV5-1,NA,few,TRBJ1-1
TGTGCCAGCAGCCAAGAGCTCAGAACAGATACGCAGTATTTT,CASSQELRTDTQYF,TRBV3-1/TRBV3-2,NA,NA,TRBJ2-3
TGTGCCACCAGCAGAGATGAAGGAGCGGGGGGAGGTTGGATAGATACGCAGTATTTT,CATSRDEGAGGGWIDTQYF,TRBV15,TRBD2,once,TRBJ2-3
TGTGCCACCAGTGATCCGACTAGCGGGAGTTACAATGAGCAGTTCTTC,CATSDPTSGSYNEQFF,TRBV24-1,TRBD2,NA,TRBJ2-1
TGTGCCAGCAGCTATCCGGGACTAGCGGACCAAGAGACCCAGTACTTC,CASSYPGLADQETQYF,TRBV7-9,TRBD2,few,TRBJ2-5
TGTGCCAGTAGCGAGGATTGGGGGCAGGGGGATACGCAGTATTTT,CASSEDWGQGDTQYF,TRBV19,NA,NA,TRBJ2-3
TGTGCCAGCAGTTTAGAAGCGGGAGACACCGGGGAGCTGTTTTTT,CASSLEAGDTGELFF,TRBV6-5,TRBD2,NA,TRBJ2-2
TGTGCCAGCCGGGAACGGCCGAACACCGGGGAGCTGTTTTTT,CASRERPNTGELFF,TRBV11-3,NA,NA,TRBJ2-2
TGCGCCAGCAGCCATCTCTCTAGCAATCAGCCCCAGCATTTT,CASSHLSSNQPQHF,TRBV4-1,NA,NA,TRBJ1-5
TGTGCCAGCAGACCCCGGACAGGGAACTACAATGAGCAGTTCTTC,CASRPRTGNYNEQFF,TRBV6-5,TRBD1,few,TRBJ2-1
TGTGCCAGCAGTTTATCGTCAGGGGCTGGAAGAACTGAAGCTTTCTTT,CASSLSSGAGRTEAFF,TRBV27,NA,once,TRBJ1-1
TGTGCCAGCAGTGATAGTGGGACAGGGGTTGCCAAAAACATTCAGTACTTC,CASSDSGTGVAKNIQYF,TRBV2,TRBD1,NA,TRBJ2-4
TGTGCCAGCAGTGAATCGGCAGGGCCCTCCTACGAGCAGTACTTC,CASSESAGPSYEQYF,TRBV2,NA,NA,TRBJ2-7
TGTGCCAGCAGTGTACCGGGACAGGGGGATGGCTACACCTTC,CASSVPGQGDGYTF,TRBV25-1,TRBD1,NA,TRBJ1-2
TGTGCCAGTAGAATTCAGGGGGACTGGGGCTACACCTTC,CASRIQGDWGYTF,TRBV19,TRBD1,once,TRBJ1-2
TGTGCCAGCGGTTACGACCCCCCAGGCGTGAACACTGAAGCTTTCTTT,CASGYDPPGVNTEAFF,TRBV6-5,NA,NA,TRBJ1-1
TGTGCCAGTTCAGGGGATTACGAGCAGTACTTC,CASSGDYEQYF,TRBV7-2,NA,once,TRBJ2-7
TGTGCCAGCAGTTTTGGGGGGAAGCACACTGAAGCTTTCTTT,CASSFGGKHTEAFF,TRBV27,NA,NA,TRBJ1-1
TGTGCCAGCAGCTTTCTAGCGGGGGGGCCAGATACGCAGTATTTT,CASSFLAGGPDTQYF,TRBV14,TRBD2,NA,TRBJ2-3
TGTGCCAGCAGTTACACTAGCCACGAGCAGTACTTC,CASSYTSHEQYF,TRBV6-2/TRBV6-3,NA,NA,TRBJ2-7
TGTGCCAGCAGCTTAGGGCAGACAGGCGCCTATGGCTACACCTTC,CASSLGQTGAYGYTF,TRBV13,NA,NA,TRBJ1-2
TGTGCCAGCAGCCCCGGTAGCCCAGGGGGCGGGCGCACCTTC,CASSPGSPGGGRTF,TRBV11-3,TRBD1,NA,TRBJ1-2
TGTGCTAGTTCCCGGGACGGGAGCCTTGTCTACGAGCAGTACTTC,CASSRDGSLVYEQYF,TRBV12-5,NA,NA,TRBJ2-7
TGTGCCAGCAGCTTAGAGTGGGCAGGAGGGGAGACCCAGTACTTC,CASSLEWAGGETQYF,TRBV11-2,NA,NA,TRBJ2-5
TGTGCCAGCAGTTCGCCGACAGGGAGATATGCCGGGGAGCTGTTTTTT,CASSSPTGRYAGELFF,TRBV27,TRBD1,NA,TRBJ2-2
TGCAGCGGACAGACGGGGCGGGATACCGGGGAGCTGTTTTTT,CSGQTGRDTGELFF,TRBV29-1,NA,NA,TRBJ2-2
TGTGCCTGGAAGGGAGGGACAGGGGCTTCACCCCTCCACTTT,CAWKGGTGASPLHF,TRBV30,TRBD1,NA,TRBJ1-6
TGTGCCATCAGTGAGTCTACAGGGATAAACAATCAGCCCCAGCATTTT,CAISESTGINNQPQHF,TRBV10-3,NA,NA,TRBJ1-5
TGTGCCAGCAGCTTCCAAGGGACTAGCGGGAGGCGCGATGAGCAGTTCTTC,CASSFQGTSGRRDEQFF,TRBV11-2,TRBD2,NA,TRBJ2-1
TGCAGCGTTGAGGGGCCGGTGACAGGGGTATTCACAGATACGCAGTATTTT,CSVEGPVTGVFTDTQYF,TRBV29-1,TRBD1,NA,TRBJ2-3
TGTGCCAGCAGCGTAGACCCCTCCCGGGCCTACGAGCAGTACTTC,CASSVDPSRAYEQYF,TRBV9,NA,NA,TRBJ2-7
TGTGCCAGCAGCAGTATGCGAAGTGCGAACACTGAAGCTTTCTTT,CASSSMRSANTEAFF,TRBV5-5,NA,NA,TRBJ1-1
TGTGCCAGCAGCTTAGCGCGACAGCCAGGTTCACCCCTCCACTTT,CASSLARQPGSPLHF,TRBV7-8,NA,NA,TRBJ1-6
TGCGCCAGCAGTGAGCTGACTAGCGGAGAGAACACCGGGGAGCTGTTTTTT,CASSELTSGENTGELFF,TRBV10-1,TRBD2,NA,TRBJ2-2
TGTGCCAGCAGTTTGGGGGGAGCGGAGGGAGGAACCATATATTTT,CASSLGGAEGGTIYF,TRBV28,NA,NA,TRBJ1-3
TGTGCCAGCAGCCAAGAGGGGACACCCTTCTCCTACGAGCAGTACTTC,CASSQEGTPFSYEQYF,TRBV3-1/TRBV3-2,NA,NA,TRBJ2-7
TGTGCCAGCAGCGTAGGAATAGGGGCGAGGACTGAAGCTTTCTTT,CASSVGIGARTEAFF,TRBV9,NA,NA,TRBJ1-1
TGTGCCAGCAGCTTAAATGGGGGCTATAACACCGGGGAGCTGTTTTTT,CASSLNGGYNTGELFF,TRBV7-2,NA,NA,TRBJ2-2
TGTGCCAGCAGCTTAGGACTAGGGCCTCAAGAGACCCAGTACTTC,CASSLGLGPQETQYF,TRBV7-2,NA,NA,TRBJ2-5
TGTGCCAGCAGCTTAGCGGGAGGGATAGAGACCCAGTACTTC,CASSLAGGIETQYF,TRBV7-9,TRBD2,NA,TRBJ2-5
TGTGCCAGCTCATCGGGACTAGCGGGAGGGGGCTACGAGCAGTACTTC,CASSSGLAGGGYEQYF,TRBV18,TRBD2,NA,TRBJ2-7
TGCGCCAGCAGCTTGTTCCCCGGGGTACAGCTGGACAATGAGCAGTTCTTC,CASSLFPGVQLDNEQFF,TRBV5-1,NA,NA,TRBJ2-1
TGTGCCACCCGTCCCCGGGGGATGAACACTGAAGCTTTCTTT,CATRPRGMNTEAFF,TRBV24-1,NA,NA,TRBJ1-1
TGTGCCAGCAGCAACCATCGGGGCCTTAGCGGGAGCTCCTACAATGAGCAGTTCTTC,CASSNHRGLSGSSYNEQFF,TRBV21-1,NA,NA,TRBJ2-1
TGCAGCGTTGACAGGGGCCAGAACACTGAAGCTTTCTTT,CSVDRGQNTEAFF,TRBV29-1,NA,NA,TRBJ1-1
TGCGCCAGCAGCTTGGATGGGACAGGGATAGCTTTCTTT,CASSLDGTGIAFF,TRBV5-1,TRBD1,NA,TRBJ1-1
TGTGCCAGTAGGCCGGGACAGGGCCATTCACCCCTCCACTTT,CASRPGQGHSPLHF,TRBV19,TRBD1,NA,TRBJ1-6